This record covers a single T cell receptor (beta chain). Its antigen is still unknown. The data were obtained in a study of blood T cells in healthy people across ages. Study results and caveats: The study could not conclusively compare naive and antigen-experienced cells, given its unsorted PBMCs. Diversity of TCR beta per million T cells declined in a roughly linear way with age.

J gave up 6 bases and V 6 bases, and 8 bases lay outside the gene matches. Germline assignment: CDR1 DFQATT and CDR2 SNEGSKA (reference sequence). This CDR3 comprises 12 residues. There were healthy Caucasian individuals from Russia, aged roughly 6 to 100, serving as donors. Every donor contributed roughly 10 milliliters of peripheral blood by blood draw. A second about 6 to 12 cycle PCR used barcoded and J-beta primers. One entry per CDR3 protein, called by TCRdb with MiXCR from the 5' RACE reads. The sample consists of around 800,000 distinct CDR3 sequences, 40% to 50% of them appearing once. Material for sequencing was blood. V gene TRBV20-1 combines with J gene TRBJ2-7; 7 positions agree with TRBD2. The receptor's source is a man in his fifties or sixties in good health. The CDR3 nucleotides are TGCAGTGCCCTCAACCCGGGAGGCGAGCAGTACTTC. This encodes CSALNPGGEQYF.